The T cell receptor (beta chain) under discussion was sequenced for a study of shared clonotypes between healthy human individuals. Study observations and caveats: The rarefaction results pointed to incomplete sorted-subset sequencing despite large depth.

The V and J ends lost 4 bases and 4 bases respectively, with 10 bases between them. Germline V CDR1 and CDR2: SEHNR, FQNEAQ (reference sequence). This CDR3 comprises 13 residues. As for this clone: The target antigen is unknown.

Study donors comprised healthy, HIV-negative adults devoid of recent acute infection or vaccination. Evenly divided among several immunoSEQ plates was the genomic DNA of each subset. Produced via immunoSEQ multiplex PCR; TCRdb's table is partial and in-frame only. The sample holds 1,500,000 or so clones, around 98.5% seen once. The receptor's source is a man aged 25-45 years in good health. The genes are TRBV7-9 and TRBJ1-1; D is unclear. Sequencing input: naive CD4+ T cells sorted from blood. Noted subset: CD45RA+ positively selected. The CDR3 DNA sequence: TGTGCCAGCAGCTCCTATGGGGTCACTGAAGCTTTCTTT. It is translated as CASSSYGVTEAFF.